Following are 20 T cell receptor beta chains from one sample sequenced in a study of T cells in Graves' hyperthyroidism and ophthalmopathy. RNA transcripts yielded amplified TCR beta CDR3 regions. Carried out on the TCR CDR3, a first-round RT-PCR used the HTBI primer set. MiXCR, run by TCRdb on the multiplex PCR reads, gives a single entry per CDR3 protein. Here the sample spans 640,000 or so distinct CDR3 sequences, roughly 14% being singletons. The sequencing sample was made of blood. The origin of the receptors is a woman between 40 and 50 years old with Graves' ophthalmopathy.

This clonotype was recorded many times. The chain has TRBV20-1 and TRBJ2-7; TRBD2 matches 7 bases. The germline V gene encodes CDR1 DFQATT and CDR2 SNEGSKA (reference sequence). The ends lost 5 bases at V and 3 bases at J; junction bases unmatched: 10. CDR3 length: 14 amino acids. The CDR3: CSAPLAASFYEQYF. As DNA, the CDR3 is TGCAGTGCTCCGCTAGCGGCAAGTTTCTACGAGCAGTACTTC.

This chain connects TRBV3-1 to TRBJ1-5; D gene unclear. In germline, CDR1 is LGHDT, CDR2 YNNKEL (reference sequence). CDR3 length: 13 residues. The V end lost 0 bases, the J end lost 7 bases, and 7 bases lay between the germline ends. The CDR3 region has the DNA TGTGCCAGCAGCCAAGATTCCGGACAGCCCCAGCATTTT. Protein: CASSQDSGQPQHF.

V usage is TRBV29-1 and J usage is TRBJ2-5, with TRBD2 as a possible D gene (7 bases). Germline-derived CDR1 and CDR2 are SQVTM and ANQGSEA. The CDR3 length is 15 residues. The V end lost 7 bases, the J end lost 2 bases, and 20 bases lay between the germline ends. CDR3 region: CSGRWGGRGQETQYF. CDR3 DNA sequence: TGCAGCGGCAGGTGGGGGGGGCGCGGACAAGAGACCCAGTACTTC.

This clonotype was observed many times. The chain links TRBV6-2 or TRBV6-3 to TRBJ2-7; D not certain. Germline loops: CDR1 MNHEY, CDR2 SVGEGT. The length of the CDR3 is 11 residues. The CDR3 DNA reads TGTAGTTCGGCCGTCTCCTACGAGCAGTACTTC. Translation: CSSAVSYEQYF.

This clonotype appeared many times. V usage is TRBV14 and J usage is TRBJ1-1; D is unclear. This CDR3 region has 14 residues. V lost 2 bases to trimming and J lost 3 bases, with 10 bases between them. Germline V gene sequence: CDR1 SGHDN, CDR2 FVKESK. CDR3 region: CASSQINWDTEAFF. The CDR3 DNA sequence: TGTGCCAGCAGCCAAATTAATTGGGACACTGAAGCTTTCTTT.

V is TRBV27 and J is TRBJ2-3; 7 bases fit TRBD2. The CDR3 loop spans 14 amino acids. CDR1 and CDR2 (germline): MNHEY, SMNVEV (reference sequence). Losses at the gene ends were 8 bases for V and 2 bases for J; bases not matched to a gene: 7. CDR3 coding DNA: TGTGCCAGCGCCCCGGGACTACTCACAGATACGCAGTATTTT. Amino acid sequence: CASAPGLLTDTQYF.

This clonotype was seen a few times. V gene TRBV5-1 combines with J gene TRBJ1-2; no firm D call. This CDR3 region has 14 residues. Trimming removed 4 bases from V and 2 bases from J, with 12 bases in between. In germline, CDR1 is SGHRS, CDR2 YFSETQ. The CDR3 loop reads CASSQTTPNYGYTF. CDR3 bases: TGCGCCAGCAGCCAAACGACACCAAACTATGGCTACACCTTC. Together with reference TRBV5-1 and TRBJ1-2, the CDR3 gives the full variable domain: KAGVTQTPRYLIKTRGQQVTLSCSPISGHRSVSWYQQTPGQGLQFLFEYFSETQRNKGNFPGRFSGRQFSNSRSEMNVSTLELGDSALYLCASSQTTPNYGYTFGSGTRLTVV.

The table lists this clonotype with many counts. In nucleotides, the CDR3 is TGTGCCAGCAGTTTGCAAACGGGAGGCTACACCTTC. It encodes CASSLQTGGYTF. The chain uses TRBV28 and TRBJ1-2; D is undetermined. The germline CDR1 and CDR2 sequences are MDHEN and SYDVKM. CDR3 length: 12 amino acids. V lost 3 bases, J lost 8 bases, and 10 bases lay in between.

This clonotype came up many times. J is TRBJ2-7 and V is TRBV18; D uncertain. The germline V gene encodes CDR1 KGHSH and CDR2 LQKENI. The CDR3 has 13 residues. The V and J ends lost 3 bases and 2 bases respectively, with 8 bases between them. CDR3 coding DNA: TGTGCCAGCTCACCGGTTCGTACCTACGAGCAGTACTTC. Residues: CASSPVRTYEQYF.

This clonotype has a handful of counts. This sequence joins TRBV30 and TRBJ2-2, with TRBD2 as a possible D gene (5 bases). V gave up 2 bases and J gave up 4 bases, with 11 bases separating them. Germline CDR1 and CDR2: GTSNPN and SVGIG (reference sequence). The CDR3 totals 14 residues. The CDR3 coding sequence is TGTGCCTGGAGTAGCGGCCGCGGCACCGGGGAGCTGTTTTTT. It specifies CAWSSGRGTGELFF.

This clonotype was observed a handful of times. This chain uses TRBV2 with TRBJ2-2; 7 bases are shared with TRBD2. Germline V gene lookup returns CDR1 SNHLY and CDR2 FYNNEI. V trimming: 7 bases; J trimming: 6 bases; junction bases outside the gene matches: 11. The CDR3 runs 15 residues. CDR3 sequence: CASNGPDTSAGELFF. The DNA of the CDR3 is TGTGCCAGCAACGGTCCAGATACTAGCGCCGGGGAGCTGTTTTTT.

This clonotype was seen repeatedly, ten times or more. This chain joins TRBV4-2 and TRBJ2-7; 10 nucleotides line up with TRBD2. The CDR3 extends over 17 amino acids. Germline-derived CDR1 and CDR2 are LGHNA and YNFKEQ. V trimming: 4 bases; J trimming: 2 bases; junction bases outside the gene matches: 11. CDR3 in amino acids: CASSLLQLAGRTYEQYF. The CDR3 nucleotides are TGTGCCAGCAGCCTCCTTCAACTAGCGGGAAGGACCTACGAGCAGTACTTC.

There are many counts of this clonotype. Compared with germline, one end of the junction differs, possibly owing to a read error. V usage is TRBV5-1 and J usage is TRBJ1-1; D is uncertain. The V gene's germline CDR1 is SGHRS and CDR2 YFSETQ. The CDR3 spans 12 residues. The CDR3 coding sequence is TGCGCCAGCCGCTTCTTGAACACTGAAGCTTTCTTT. The encoded protein is CASRFLNTEAFF.

At least ten counts were recorded for this clonotype. The rearrangement uses TRBV6-2 or TRBV6-3 and TRBJ2-7, with unresolved D. CDR1 MNHEY and CDR2 SVGEGT come from the germline V gene. This CDR3 contains 18 residues. V was shortened by 4 bases and J by 0 bases, with 22 bases between the two germline ends. The CDR3 coding sequence is TGTGCCAGCAGTTCCCACTCGTCCGGGTACACAGCCTCCTACGAGCAGTACTTC. The encoded protein is CASSSHSSGYTASYEQYF.

The chain recombines TRBV5-1 with TRBJ1-5; 11 bases agree with TRBD1. The CDR3 is made up of 13 amino acids. Germline lookup yields CDR1 SGHRS and CDR2 YFSETQ. The trim removed 4 bases at V and 13 bases at J, leaving 7 bases unmatched. CDR3 DNA: TGCGCCAGCAGCCCCGGGACAGGGGGGTCTCAGCATTTT. It is translated as CASSPGTGGSQHF.

There are many counts of this clonotype. The chain links TRBV9 to TRBJ1-1, with TRBD1 as a possible D gene (5 bases). The CDR3 extends over 13 amino acids. Looked up from germline, CDR1 is SGDLS and CDR2 is YYNGEE. Trimming shortened V by 7 bases and J by 3 bases, and 13 bases separated the two germline ends. Written as DNA, the CDR3 is TGTGCCAGCGGGAGGGGAGGTGACACTGAAGCTTTCTTT. It translates to CASGRGGDTEAFF.

The table lists this clonotype with many counts. This rearrangement joins TRBV28 to TRBJ1-2; no reliable D call. This CDR3 is built from 11 residues. V was clipped by 6 bases and J by 5 bases, with 7 bases between them. Germline CDR1 is MDHEN and CDR2 is SYDVKM. The CDR3 nucleotides are TGTGCCAGCAGGGTTGGGTATGGCTACACCTTC. Translating gives CASRVGYGYTF.

This clonotype showed up many times. This chain joins TRBV28 and TRBJ2-5; TRBD1 aligns across 7 bases. The CDR3 is 15 residues long. The ends lost 3 bases at V and 4 bases at J; junction bases unmatched: 8. Germline assignment: CDR1 MDHEN and CDR2 SYDVKM. In DNA form, the CDR3 reads TGTGCCAGCAGTTTCAGAAGACCAGGGGGAGAGACCCAGTACTTC. Translated, it gives CASSFRRPGGETQYF.

This clonotype was seen repeatedly, ten times or more. J is TRBJ1-5 and V is TRBV7-2; D is undetermined. Looked up from germline, CDR1 is SGHTA and CDR2 is FQGNSA. V was shortened by 7 bases and J by 0 bases, with 13 bases between the two germline ends. CDR3 size: 15 residues. In nucleotides, the CDR3 is TGTGCCAGCACCACTGGGAGGCATAGCAATCAGCCCCAGCATTTT. Amino acids: CASTTGRHSNQPQHF.

This clonotype was picked up many times. V is TRBV15 and J is TRBJ1-5; D might be TRBD1 (5 bases). V shed 0 bases and J shed 10 bases, with 13 bases lying between them. The germline V gene has CDR1 LNHNV and CDR2 YYDKDF (reference sequence). CDR3 length equals 14 residues. As DNA, the CDR3 is TGTGCCACCAGCAGAGATGAACAGGCCCAACCCCAGCATTTT. This sequence encodes CATSRDEQAQPQHF.